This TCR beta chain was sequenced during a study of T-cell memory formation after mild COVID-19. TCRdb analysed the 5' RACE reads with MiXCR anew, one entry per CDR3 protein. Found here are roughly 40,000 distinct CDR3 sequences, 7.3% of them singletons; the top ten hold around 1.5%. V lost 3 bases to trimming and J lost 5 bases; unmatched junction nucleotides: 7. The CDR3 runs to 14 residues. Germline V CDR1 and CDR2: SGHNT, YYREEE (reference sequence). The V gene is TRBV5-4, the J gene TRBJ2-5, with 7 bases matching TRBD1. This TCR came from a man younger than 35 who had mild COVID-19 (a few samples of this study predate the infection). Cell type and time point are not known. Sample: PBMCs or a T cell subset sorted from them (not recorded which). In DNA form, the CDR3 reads TGTGCCAGCAGCTCAGGAGGACAGGAGGAGACCCAGTACTTC. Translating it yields CASSSGGQEETQYF.